Below are 31 T cell receptor beta chains sequenced from a single sample in a study of blood T cell repertoires in COVID-19. Assay used: immunoSEQ multiplex PCR; TCRdb lists only in-frame clones, some missing. This table holds about 140,000 clones, over 75% found once. The sample comprised peripheral blood. These receptors came from a man aged 50 to 59 with acute or convalescent COVID-19.

V and J are TRBV7-3 and TRBJ2-7; the D is unclear. CDR1 and CDR2 (germline): SGHTA, FQGTGA. The CDR3 runs to 12 residues. Trimming removed 3 bases from V and 6 bases from J, with 9 bases in between. CDR3 region: CASSFTVSEQYF. The CDR3 DNA reads as TGTGCCAGCAGCTTTACAGTGAGCGAGCAGTACTTC.

The V call is TRBV6-4, the J call TRBJ1-3; TRBD1 might be the D (6 bases). The CDR3 loop spans 15 amino acids. Germline CDR1 is MRHNA and CDR2 is SNTAGT. Trimming took 2 bases from V and 0 from J, leaving 8 bases between them. The CDR3 coding sequence is TGTGCCAGCAGTGACCCAGGGGTCTCTGGAAACACCATATATTTT. This sequence encodes CASSDPGVSGNTIYF.

V gene TRBV25-1 combines with J gene TRBJ1-3, with D tentatively TRBD1 (5 bases). This CDR3 spans 15 amino acids. CDR1 and CDR2 (germline): MGHDK, SYGVNS. The V end lost 3 bases, the J end lost 5 bases, and 14 bases lay between the germline ends. Here the CDR3 reads CASSDTGLGRNTIYF. The CDR3 DNA reads TGTGCCAGCAGTGACACGGGACTCGGGAGAAACACCATATATTTT. The whole variable domain, remainder taken from reference TRBV25-1 and TRBJ1-3, is EADIYQTPRYLVIGTGKKITLECSQTMGHDKMYWYQQDPGMELHLIHYSYGVNSTEKGDLSSESTVSRIRTEHFPLTLESARPSHTSQYLCASSDTGLGRNTIYFGEGSWLTVV.

The gene calls are TRBV11-2 and TRBJ2-7, with TRBD2 matching over 7 bases. Germline V gene data show CDR1 as SGHAT and CDR2 as FQNNGV. This CDR3 contains 15 residues. J was trimmed by 5 bases and V by 6 bases; bases with no gene match: 13. CDR3 DNA: TGTGCCAGCAGTACCCAAGCGGGACTAATCGACGAGCAGTACTTC. This translates into CASSTQAGLIDEQYF.

This chain links TRBV18 with TRBJ2-7; 7 nucleotides align to TRBD1. Unmatched junction bases numbered 7, after V lost 3 bases and J lost 2 bases. Germline CDR1 KGHSH, CDR2 LQKENI. The CDR3 consists of 15 residues. The CDR3 DNA sequence: TGTGCCAGCTCACCCAACCGGGACAGCACCTACGAGCAGTACTTC. This encodes CASSPNRDSTYEQYF.

This clone was counted once. V gene TRBV5-1 combines with J gene TRBJ2-3; D is perhaps TRBD1 (8 bases). Germline V gives CDR1 SGHRS, CDR2 YFSETQ. The CDR3 covers 16 residues. The V end was cut by 4 bases, the J end by 10 bases, with 25 bases between. The CDR3 loop is CASSMGQAGAHWSQYF. CDR3 sequence (DNA): TGCGCCAGCAGCATGGGACAGGCGGGGGCACATTGGTCGCAGTATTTT. Filled out from reference TRBV5-1 and TRBJ2-3, the complete variable domain reads KAGVTQTPRYLIKTRGQQVTLSCSPISGHRSVSWYQQTPGQGLQFLFEYFSETQRNKGNFPGRFSGRQFSNSRSEMNVSTLELGDSALYLCASSMGQAGAHWSQYFGPGTRLTVL.

V is TRBV19 and J is TRBJ1-3, with unresolved D. The V end was cut by 2 bases, the J end by 0 bases, with 5 bases between. Germline lookup yields CDR1 LNHDA and CDR2 SQIVND (reference sequence). This CDR3 contains 14 residues. CDR3 sequence reads: CASSIQVSGNTIYF. The CDR3 DNA sequence: TGTGCCAGTAGTATACAGGTCTCTGGAAACACCATATATTTT.

The chain couples TRBV30 to TRBJ2-7; 8 nucleotides match TRBD1. V lost 5 bases, J lost 8 bases, and 5 bases stayed unmatched. Germline CDR1 reads GTSNPN; CDR2 reads SVGIG (reference sequence). The CDR3 extends over 11 amino acids. This CDR3 reads CAWAGTGQQYF. CDR3 coding DNA: TGTGCCTGGGCGGGGACAGGACAGCAGTACTTC.

The rearrangement joins TRBV5-1 to TRBJ2-2; 11 nucleotides align to TRBD1. The CDR3 has 17 residues. The junction had 8 bases not matched to a gene; V was cut back by 2 bases and J by 5 bases. Germline-derived CDR1 and CDR2 are SGHRS and YFSETQ. CDR3 in DNA: TGCGCCAGCAGCTTTGTATCAGGGACAGGGGGGACCGGGGAGCTGTTTTTT. Its translation: CASSFVSGTGGTGELFF.

This chain links TRBV28 with TRBJ2-1, with D possibly being TRBD2 (5 bases). This CDR3 is 12 amino acids long. The V gene lost 7 bases and the J gene lost 7 bases, with 11 bases spanning the gap. Germline loops: CDR1 MDHEN, CDR2 SYDVKM. The CDR3 region has the DNA TGTGCCAGCAAGGGCCGGAGGAATGAGCAGTTCTTC. Amino acid sequence: CASKGRRNEQFF. Full variable domain (outside the CDR3, taken from reference TRBV28 and TRBJ2-1): DVKVTQSSRYLVKRTGEKVFLECVQDMDHENMFWYRQDPGLGLRLIYFSYDVKMKEKGDIPEGYSVSREKKERFSLILESASTNQTSMYLCASKGRRNEQFFGPGTRLTVL.

The chain has TRBV27 and TRBJ1-5, with 8 bases fitting TRBD1. The germline V gene encodes CDR1 MNHEY and CDR2 SMNVEV (reference sequence). With V trimmed by 4 bases and J by 7 bases, 12 bases remained unmatched. This CDR3 comprises 16 residues. CDR3 nucleotides: TGTGCCAGCAGTTCACGAACAGGGGGAGGTGGGCAGCCCCAGCATTTT. Its translation: CASSSRTGGGGQPQHF.

This clone came up once. The genes are TRBV5-4 and TRBJ2-5; 7 bases are shared with TRBD1. Trimming took 4 bases from V and 0 from J; bases not matched to a gene: 3. The V gene's germline CDR1 is SGHNT and CDR2 YYREEE (reference sequence). The CDR3 has 14 residues. The CDR3 spells CASSAGTDQETQYF. As DNA, the CDR3 is TGTGCCAGCAGCGCCGGGACAGACCAAGAGACCCAGTACTTC.

This clone was seen a few times. The chain recombines TRBV6-5 with TRBJ1-2; D gene ambiguous. The CDR3 sequence is 11 residues long. The V gene lost 4 bases and the J gene lost 9 bases, with 9 bases spanning the gap. The germline CDR1 and CDR2 sequences are MNHEY and SVGAGI. In nucleotides, the CDR3 is TGTGCCAGCAGTTTCAGCGGTCGCTACACCTTC. It encodes CASSFSGRYTF.

The J gene is TRBJ1-1, the V gene TRBV12-5; TRBD1 agrees at 7 bases. The junction had 3 bases not matched to a gene; V was cut back by 0 bases and J by 5 bases. Germline lookup yields CDR1 LGHNT and CDR2 FRNRAP. The CDR3 is 14 amino acids. Here the CDR3 reads CASGLVNRGTEAFF. The CDR3 DNA is TGTGCTAGTGGTTTGGTAAACAGGGGAACTGAAGCTTTCTTT.

The chain links TRBV9 to TRBJ2-1; no clear D gene. The CDR3 covers 15 residues. V was trimmed by 3 bases and J by 9 bases, leaving 19 bases between them. Germline V lookup: CDR1 SGDLS, CDR2 YYNGEE. CDR3 amino acids: CASSASPLEGGEQFF. Here the CDR3 DNA reads TGTGCCAGCAGCGCGAGCCCCCTAGAAGGCGGTGAGCAGTTCTTC. Combining the CDR3 with reference TRBV9 and TRBJ2-1 gives the whole variable domain DSGVTQTPKHLITATGQRVTLRCSPRSGDLSVYWYQQSLDQGLQFLIQYYNGEERAKGNILERFSAQQFPDLHSELNLSSLELGDSALYFCASSASPLEGGEQFFGPGTRLTVL.

The chain has TRBV28 and TRBJ2-6; tentative D call: TRBD1 (6 bases). Trimming removed 1 base from V and 4 bases from J, with 11 bases in between. CDR3 size: 16 residues. CDR1 MDHEN and CDR2 SYDVKM come from the germline V gene. Here the CDR3 reads CASSLFPGAGANVLTF. The CDR3 DNA reads as TGTGCCAGCAGTTTATTCCCAGGGGCCGGGGCCAACGTCCTGACTTTC. Full variable domain (remainder filled in from reference TRBV28 and TRBJ2-6): DVKVTQSSRYLVKRTGEKVFLECVQDMDHENMFWYRQDPGLGLRLIYFSYDVKMKEKGDIPEGYSVSREKKERFSLILESASTNQTSMYLCASSLFPGAGANVLTFGAGSRLTVL.

In nucleotides, the CDR3 is TGTGCCAGCTCGGCAGACAGGACGTCCACTGAAGCTTTCTTT. It encodes CASSADRTSTEAFF. The rearrangement links TRBV18 to TRBJ1-1; TRBD1 is a possible D gene (6 bases). The CDR3 runs 14 residues. The germline V gene has CDR1 KGHSH and CDR2 LQKENI. V lost 6 bases and J lost 4, with 15 bases in between.

The chain employs TRBV6-5 and TRBJ1-1; TRBD1 is a possible D gene (5 bases). The length of the CDR3 is 13 residues. Trimming left V 0 bases short and J 5 bases short, with 7 bases between. Germline CDR1 is MNHEY and CDR2 is SVGAGI. The CDR3: CASSYSQGTEAFF. CDR3 DNA: TGTGCCAGCAGTTACTCTCAGGGTACTGAAGCTTTCTTT.

This sequence joins TRBV6-6 and TRBJ2-7, with 7 bases identical to TRBD1. Per germline, CDR1 MNHNY and CDR2 SVGAGI (reference sequence). The CDR3 sequence is 17 residues long. With V trimmed by 5 bases and J by 0 bases, 13 bases remained unmatched. Here the CDR3 DNA reads TGTGCCAGCAGTCGGGCTTTATTAGACAGGGACTCCTACGAGCAGTACTTC. Translating it yields CASSRALLDRDSYEQYF.

This clone was seen a handful of times. V gene TRBV27 combines with J gene TRBJ2-3, with D perhaps TRBD1 (5 bases). The germline gives CDR1 MNHEY, CDR2 SMNVEV (reference sequence). This CDR3 has 14 amino acids. The ends were cut back, 6 bases at V and 1 base at J, with 11 bases in the middle. The CDR3 DNA reads TGTGCCAGCAGAAGTTGGGGCGGCACAGATACGCAGTATTTT. This sequence encodes CASRSWGGTDTQYF.

This rearrangement joins TRBV5-4 to TRBJ2-3, with D unclear. The germline CDR1 and CDR2 sequences are SGHNT and YYREEE (reference sequence). V was clipped by 5 bases and J by 2 bases, with 12 bases between them. The CDR3 contains 14 residues. For the CDR3, the DNA is TGTGCCAGCAGACCTGGCGGAGTCACAGATACGCAGTATTTT. This codes for CASRPGGVTDTQYF.

The rearrangement links TRBV27 to TRBJ1-2; unclear D gene. The germline gives CDR1 MNHEY, CDR2 SMNVEV (reference sequence). The CDR3 spans 13 residues. Trimming stripped 6 bases from V and 7 bases from J, with 15 bases between. CDR3 bases: TGTGCCAGCAGCTCCCTCCAGGCGGGTGGCTACACCTTC. Translated, it gives CASSSLQAGGYTF.

As to this clone: Within the sample, other DNA sequences also encode this same CDR3. The V gene is TRBV12-3 or TRBV12-4, the J gene TRBJ2-7, with D tentatively TRBD2 (6 bases). Trimming took 3 bases from V and 2 from J, leaving 8 bases between them. The CDR3 covers 13 residues. CDR3: CASSLAGTYEQYF. The CDR3 nucleotides read TGTGCCAGCAGTTTGGCGGGGACCTACGAGCAGTACTTC.

This chain connects TRBV30 to TRBJ1-5; 7 bases line up with TRBD1. The germline V gene has CDR1 GTSNPN and CDR2 SVGIG (reference sequence). Trimming at V came to 3 bases and at J to 2 bases, leaving 4 bases not matched to a gene. The CDR3 extends over 14 amino acids. The CDR3 region has the DNA TGTGCCTGGAGCCCCGGGACAGGCAATCAGCCCCAGCATTTT. It yields the protein CAWSPGTGNQPQHF.

The chain has TRBV6-5 and TRBJ2-2; tentative D call: TRBD1 (5 bases). The germline V gene has CDR1 MNHEY and CDR2 SVGAGI. The V end lost 10 bases, the J end lost 1 base, and 10 bases lay between the germline ends. The CDR3 spans 13 residues. The CDR3 DNA is TGTGCCATTACTACAGGGAACACCGGGGAGCTGTTTTTT. It is translated as CAITTGNTGELFF.

V is TRBV5-1 and J is TRBJ2-1; no clear D. In germline, CDR1 is SGHRS, CDR2 YFSETQ. CDR3 length: 15 amino acids. V was pared by 1 base and J by 0 bases, with 8 bases between. The CDR3 bases are TGCGCCAGCAGCTTGCCAATGAGCTCCTACAATGAGCAGTTCTTC. Translating it yields CASSLPMSSYNEQFF.

The gene calls are TRBV28 and TRBJ2-5, with 8 positions matching TRBD2. The CDR3 spans 14 residues. V was clipped by 3 bases and J by 7 bases; unmatched bases: 7. Germline CDR1 and CDR2: MDHEN and SYDVKM. CDR3 residues: CASSFTGGPRTQYF. The CDR3 coding sequence is TGTGCCAGCAGTTTCACGGGAGGGCCACGGACCCAGTACTTC.

The chain employs TRBV2 and TRBJ2-3, with D perhaps matching TRBD1 (5 bases). CDR3 length: 14 amino acids. Germline CDR1 SNHLY, CDR2 FYNNEI. The V gene lost 8 bases and the J gene lost 0 bases, with 12 bases spanning the gap. CDR3 nucleotide sequence: TGTGCCAGCCCAACAGGACCAAGCACAGATACGCAGTATTTT. Its protein product is CASPTGPSTDTQYF. Looking up the rest from reference TRBV2 and TRBJ2-3 gives the full variable domain: EPEVTQTPSHQVTQMGQEVILRCVPISNHLYFYWYRQILGQKVEFLVSFYNNEISEKSEIFDDQFSVERPDGSNFTLKIRSTKLEDSAMYFCASPTGPSTDTQYFGPGTRLTVL.

This clone appeared a few times. The gene calls are TRBV10-3 and TRBJ1-1; D is unclear. CDR1 and CDR2 from the germline V gene are ENHRY and SYGVKD. This CDR3 contains 13 residues. Trimming removed 4 bases at V and 1 base at J, with 7 bases between. The CDR3, as DNA: TGTGCCATCAGTGGGGCTTCGAACACTGAAGCTTTCTTT. Translated: CAISGASNTEAFF.

This clone was counted a single time. The chain uses TRBV5-1 and TRBJ1-1; TRBD1 matches 8 bases. The V gene's germline CDR1 is SGHRS and CDR2 YFSETQ. V was pared by 1 base and J by 0 bases, with 5 bases of the junction left unmatched. This CDR3 region has 16 residues. Here the CDR3 reads CASSLRGQVLNTEAFF. CDR3 nucleotide sequence: TGCGCCAGCAGCTTGAGGGGACAGGTGTTGAACACTGAAGCTTTCTTT.

The V gene is TRBV6-5, the J gene TRBJ1-1; 9 nucleotides agree with TRBD1. The CDR3 runs 14 residues. The J segment lost 7 bases and the V segment lost 6 bases, leaving 9 bases of the junction unmatched. Germline V gene data show CDR1 as MNHEY and CDR2 as SVGAGI. DNA for the CDR3: TGTGCCAGCAGCCAACAGGGGGCGCGAATTGAAGCTTTCTTT. Translating gives CASSQQGARIEAFF.